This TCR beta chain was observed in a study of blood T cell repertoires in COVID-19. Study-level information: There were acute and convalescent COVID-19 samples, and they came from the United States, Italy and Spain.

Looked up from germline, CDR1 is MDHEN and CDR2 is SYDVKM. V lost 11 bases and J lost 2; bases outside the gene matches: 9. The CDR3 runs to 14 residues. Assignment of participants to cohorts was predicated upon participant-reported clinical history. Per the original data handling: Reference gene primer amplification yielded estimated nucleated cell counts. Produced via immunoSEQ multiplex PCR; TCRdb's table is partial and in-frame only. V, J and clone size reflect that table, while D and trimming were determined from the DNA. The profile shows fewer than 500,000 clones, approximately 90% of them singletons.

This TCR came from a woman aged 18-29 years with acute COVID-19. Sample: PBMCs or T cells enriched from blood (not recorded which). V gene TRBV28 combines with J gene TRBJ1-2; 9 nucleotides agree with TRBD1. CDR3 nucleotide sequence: TGTGCCGCCCACTTTACAGGGGGCAACTATGGCTACACCTTC. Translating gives CAAHFTGGNYGYTF.